The 10 T cell receptor beta chains below were found in one sample sequenced in a study of post-analysis software for immune sequencing data. Study-level findings and limits: Patients had higher frequencies than controls of five TRBV segments, including TRBV5-6, TRBV5-1 and TRBV20-1.

Their recognized antigens are unknown. Unique molecular identifiers featured in each of the TCR beta cDNA libraries. One entry per CDR3 protein, called by TCRdb with MiXCR from the PCR reads. The table has fewer than 550,000 distinct CDR3 sequences, 30% to 40% seen once; the top ten hold less than 6%. Sequenced material: blood. The receptors originated from a girl younger than 18 with multiple sclerosis.

Ten or more counts support this clonotype. The chain has TRBV9 and TRBJ2-7; no firm D call. The CDR3 extends over 15 amino acids. V was shortened by 3 bases and J by 6 bases, with 19 bases between the two germline ends. From germline, CDR1 is SGDLS and CDR2 YYNGEE. CDR3 amino acids: CASSAEWVWDGEQYF. CDR3 sequence (DNA): TGTGCCAGCAGCGCGGAGTGGGTATGGGATGGCGAGCAGTACTTC.

This clonotype was detected only a few times. The chain combines TRBV28 with TRBJ1-2, with TRBD1 matching 12 bases. Per the germline V gene, CDR1 is MDHEN and CDR2 is SYDVKM. The CDR3 loop spans 17 amino acids. V shed 6 bases and J 8 bases; nucleotides not matched to a gene: 16. The CDR3 here is CASRTPGTGGKSGGYTF. In nucleotides, the CDR3 is TGTGCCAGCAGAACTCCCGGGACAGGGGGCAAGTCAGGCGGCTACACCTTC.

This clonotype was recorded a few times. The chain couples TRBV20-1 to TRBJ1-5; 9 positions agree with TRBD1. The CDR3 has 14 residues. Germline assignment: CDR1 DFQATT and CDR2 SNEGSKA (reference sequence). V gave up 3 bases and J gave up 5 bases; unmatched junction bases: 5. Here the CDR3 DNA reads TGCAGTGCTAGCCAGGACAGGGGACATCAGCCCCAGCATTTT. Translating it yields CSASQDRGHQPQHF.

This clonotype came up many times. V is TRBV20-1 and J is TRBJ2-4; TRBD2 matches 7 bases. The CDR3 is 17 residues long. The germline V gene has CDR1 DFQATT and CDR2 SNEGSKA (reference sequence). J gave up 0 bases and V 3 bases, and 11 bases lay outside the gene matches. In DNA, the CDR3 is TGCAGTGCTAGTGGGAGGGGCTGGATACTAGCCAAAAACATTCAGTACTTC. It translates to CSASGRGWILAKNIQYF.

This clonotype was picked up many times. The chain's CDR3 is CASSPRGVNEQFF. CDR3 in DNA: TGTGCCAGCAGCCCCAGGGGGGTTAATGAGCAGTTCTTC. The rearrangement joins TRBV7-3 to TRBJ2-1, with D tentatively TRBD1 (7 bases). V lost 5 bases and J 7 bases, leaving 12 bases between the germline ends. In germline, CDR1 is SGHTA, CDR2 FQGTGA. The CDR3 is made up of 13 amino acids.

The V and J genes are TRBV5-1 and TRBJ2-7; TRBD1 is a possible D gene (5 bases). The germline V and J ends were trimmed by 5 bases and 5 bases, with 11 bases remaining between them. Germline V gene lookup returns CDR1 SGHRS and CDR2 YFSETQ. The CDR3 runs 12 residues. CDR3 protein: CASRKVGDEQYF. The DNA for the CDR3 is TGCGCCAGCAGGAAGGTAGGGGACGAGCAGTACTTC.

This clonotype was seen repeatedly, ten times or more. J is TRBJ2-5 and V is TRBV12-3 or TRBV12-4; D could derive from TRBD1 or TRBD2 (6 bases each). Deletions cut 8 bases from V and 3 bases from J, with 16 bases between. The CDR3 totals 14 residues. In DNA, the CDR3 is TGTGCCAGCGCCCTTCAAGGGGGGAAAGAGACCCAGTACTTC. It specifies CASALQGGKETQYF.

The chain carries TRBV20-1 and TRBJ2-5, with D perhaps matching TRBD2 (6 bases). This CDR3 is built from 13 residues. The germline V gene encodes CDR1 DFQATT and CDR2 SNEGSKA (reference sequence). CDR3: CIAASGGKETQYF. In nucleotides, the CDR3 is TGCATTGCGGCCTCCGGGGGAAAAGAGACCCAGTACTTC.

The V gene is TRBV7-3, the J gene TRBJ2-1; D not certain. V was cut by 2 bases and J by 9 bases, with 11 bases left in between. The length of the CDR3 is 13 residues. CDR1 is SGHTA, CDR2 FQGTGA, per germline. CDR3 loop: CASSLSVSSEQFF. The CDR3 DNA follows: TGTGCCAGCAGCTTATCGGTTAGTAGTGAGCAGTTCTTC.

This clonotype was seen more than once but under ten times. The rearrangement links TRBV7-3 to TRBJ1-1; D not resolved. Germline V gene sequence: CDR1 SGHTA, CDR2 FQGTGA. V gave up 1 base and J gave up 5 bases, with 11 bases separating them. The CDR3 is made up of 14 amino acids. This CDR3 reads CASSLKPMGTEAFF. The CDR3 region has the DNA TGTGCCAGCAGCTTAAAGCCCATGGGGACTGAAGCTTTCTTT.